Shown below are 4 T cell receptor beta chains from a single sample sequenced in a study of glioma-infiltrating T cells. Amplification of TCR alpha and beta CDR3 regions from RNA used iRepertoire nested multiplex PCR. TCRdb re-called the multiplex PCR reads with MiXCR, one entry per CDR3 protein. The sample lists some 190,000 distinct CDR3 sequences; more than 25% were seen once. The sequencing input was glioma tissue, nonneoplastic brain tissue, or PBMCs (not recorded which). Receptors were obtained from a human donor with low-grade glioma or glioblastoma, undergoing nonglioma brain surgery, or in good health (not recorded which).

This clonotype has a count of ten or more. This chain connects TRBV20-1 to TRBJ2-5, with D hard to call. Between the trimmed V and J ends, which lost 0 bases and 7 bases, there was a span of 12 bases. This CDR3 is built from 13 residues. The germline V gene has CDR1 DFQATT and CDR2 SNEGSKA (reference sequence). CDR3 nucleotide sequence: TGCAGTGCTAGAGATGACGGCCCCTTGACCCAGTACTTC. Encoded protein: CSARDDGPLTQYF.

The CDR3 spells CASSNLVPNIQYF. CDR3 in DNA: TGTGCCAGTAGTAATCTAGTCCCAAACATTCAGTACTTC. V gene TRBV19 combines with J gene TRBJ2-4; D gene ambiguous. Germline V gene data show CDR1 as LNHDA and CDR2 as SQIVND (reference sequence). With 4 bases removed from V and 6 bases from J, the gap between germline ends came to 10 bases. This CDR3 region has 13 residues.

This clonotype was detected only a few times. The chain is built from TRBV5-1 and TRBJ2-1, with 9 bases matching TRBD2. The ends lost 1 base at V and 7 bases at J; junction bases unmatched: 6. CDR1 is SGHRS, CDR2 YFSETQ, per germline. This CDR3 contains 15 residues. The chain's CDR3 is CASSLLAGEGNEQFF. CDR3 nucleotide sequence: TGCGCCAGCAGCTTGTTAGCGGGAGAGGGGAATGAGCAGTTCTTC.

This clonotype has a single count. The junction does not match germline at one end; this may be a read error. This chain uses TRBV6-6 with TRBJ2-1, with 12 positions matching TRBD2. The CDR3 is 18 residues long. Germline CDR1 and CDR2: MNHNY and SVGAGI (reference sequence). The CDR3 region is CASRTTSGRPSPYKEQFF. The CDR3 coding sequence is TGTGCCAGCAGGACGACTAGCGGGAGACCTTCCCCCTACAAAGAGCAGTTCTTC.